This TCR beta chain was identified during a study of early T cells in non-severe SARS-CoV-2 infection. About the study: Unsorted whole blood bulk RNA was sequenced, with unpaired chains. Whole-study findings and limits: Matching against VDJdb likely underestimated virus-specific expansions, favoring anti-spike CD8.

In the case of this clonotype: The antigen is not known.

The TCR library protocol was used to attach unique molecular identifiers. These identifiers were attached to individual cDNA molecules. TCRdb re-called the 5' RACE reads with MiXCR, one entry per CDR3 protein. Of 63,000 or so distinct CDR3 sequences listed, over 9.5% are singletons. This CDR3 spans 14 amino acids. V dropped 2 bases and J dropped 3 bases, with 9 bases sitting between them. CDR1 is MDHEN, CDR2 SYDVKM, per germline. This material consisted of whole blood, taken at baseline. This chain uses TRBV28 with TRBJ2-3; tentative D call: TRBD2 (5 bases). This receptor was identified in an adult who was a healthcare worker with PCR-confirmed SARS-CoV-2 infection or an uninfected control (not recorded which). Written as DNA, the CDR3 is TGTGCCAGCAGTTTAGGAGGTAGTACAGATACGCAGTATTTT. Translated, it gives CASSLGGSTDTQYF.